Detailed here is one T cell receptor (beta chain). The data stem from a study of T cell responses to AZD1222 COVID-19 vaccine. TCRdb's table, derived via immunoSEQ multiplex PCR, lists solely in-frame clones and lacks some. The sample includes 80,000 to 100,000 clones, 88% of them seen just once. Between the trimmed V and J ends, which lost 5 bases and 2 bases, there was a span of 14 bases. Germline-derived CDR1 and CDR2 are SGHNT and YENEEA. This CDR3 region has 15 residues. The chain couples TRBV11-3 to TRBJ2-3; D unclear. The clonotype comes from an adult in good health. The source material was peripheral blood, sampled on day 0 of AZD1222 vaccination. This chain's CDR3 is CASSLGVDNTDTQYF. CDR3 sequence (DNA): TGTGCCAGCAGCCTTGGGGTTGACAACACAGATACGCAGTATTTT.